Presented here are 26 T cell receptor beta chains from one specimen sequenced in a study of T cell responses to AZD1222 COVID-19 vaccine (dated by TCRdb to the early 2020s). The library came from the immunoSEQ multiplex PCR assay. TCRdb stores this immuneACCESS table with in-frame sequences only. Part of the clones is absent; in the studies checked, under half of the shortfall reflects unresolved V genes, and no reason is known for the rest. The sample data list 150,000 or so clones, and less than 90% of these were observed just once. The ten largest make up 5.5% of the sample. What the time point label conveys for this sample: baseline before first vaccination. Sample treatment or condition, as interpreted from the label and publication: meningococcal conjugate vaccine given as trial control. This sample comprised peripheral blood, obtained on day 0 of MenACWY control vaccination. These receptors came from an adult in good health.

This clone showed up just once. The junction differs from germline at one of its ends, possibly a read error. CDR3 in amino acids: CASNQTPGTAVSPLHF. DNA of the CDR3: TGTGCCAGCAACCAAACCCCCGGGACAGCAGTATCACCCCTCCACTTT. The J gene is TRBJ1-6, the V gene TRBV3-1 (or the pseudogene TRBV3-2), with 7 bases aligning to TRBD1. CDR1 and CDR2 from the germline V gene are LGHDT and YNNKEL (reference sequence). The CDR3 length is 16 residues.

The chain has TRBV14 and TRBJ2-5; a weak D match, TRBD2 (7 bases). This CDR3 contains 16 residues. V was pared by 4 bases and J by 0 bases, with 15 bases between. The germline CDR1 and CDR2 sequences are SGHDN and FVKESK. CDR3 nucleotide sequence: TGTGCCAGCAGCCTTCTGGGGAGGGGGAACCAAGAGACCCAGTACTTC. Translated, it gives CASSLLGRGNQETQYF.

The chain is built from TRBV3-1 (or the pseudogene TRBV3-2) and TRBJ2-3; D perhaps matches TRBD2 (6 bases). Between the trimmed V and J ends, which lost 4 bases and 6 bases, there was a span of 14 bases. The CDR3 is 14 amino acids. CDR1 is LGHDT and CDR2 is YNNKEL in the germline V gene (reference sequence). The CDR3 sequence is CASSRGVYVDTQYF. CDR3 nucleotides: TGTGCCAGCAGCCGGGGGGTTTATGTTGATACGCAGTATTTT.

In this sample, this clone turned up once. The V call is TRBV10-2, the J call TRBJ1-5, with D possibly TRBD1 on 6 matching bases. The germline V gene encodes CDR1 WSHSY and CDR2 SAAADI. CDR3 length: 14 residues. V was pared by 2 bases and J by 4 bases, with 9 bases between. The CDR3 region is CASSEDRYNQPQHF. The CDR3 coding sequence is TGCGCCAGCAGTGAGGACAGGTATAATCAGCCCCAGCATTTT.

DNA of the CDR3: TGTGCCAGCCTAGCGGGGGTAGCTGAAGCTTTCTTT. It codes for CASLAGVAEAFF. The J gene is TRBJ1-1, the V gene TRBV18; D is possibly TRBD1 (5 bases). The CDR3 has 12 amino acids. Germline CDR1 is KGHSH and CDR2 is LQKENI. With 8 bases removed from V and 6 bases from J, the gap between germline ends came to 13 bases.

The rearrangement uses TRBV24-1 and TRBJ1-5; D gene ambiguous. Germline V lookup: CDR1 KGHDR, CDR2 SFDVKD. CDR3 length: 16 amino acids. V was trimmed by 9 bases and J by 3 bases, leaving 20 bases between them. CDR3 amino acids: CATYDRPEVYNQPQHF. For the CDR3, the DNA is TGTGCCACCTATGATCGGCCGGAAGTGTACAATCAGCCCCAGCATTTT.

The chain joins TRBV11-3 to TRBJ2-2; TRBD2 might be the D (5 bases). V was clipped by 1 base and J by 7 bases, with 13 bases between them. Germline-derived CDR1 and CDR2 are SGHNT and YENEEA. The CDR3 runs to 15 residues. CDR3 nucleotides: TGTGCCAGCAGCTTAGGGGTAGGACTTATCGGGGAGCTGTTTTTT. This codes for CASSLGVGLIGELFF.

The CDR3 spells CASSLGTGSHEKLFF. As DNA, the CDR3 is TGTGCCAGCAGCTTAGGGACAGGTTCGCATGAAAAACTGTTTTTT. The genes are TRBV7-9 and TRBJ1-4; 7 nucleotides align to TRBD1. V lost 1 base to trimming and J lost 6 bases; unmatched junction nucleotides: 5. The CDR3 contains 15 residues. Germline V gives CDR1 SEHNR, CDR2 FQNEAQ (reference sequence).

In nucleotides, the CDR3 is TGTGCCAGCAGCTTGGACCCAGGGGCTCCCTACGAGCAGTACGTC. Its protein product is CASSLDPGAPYEQYV. The V call is TRBV5-4, the J call TRBJ2-7; D possibly corresponds to TRBD1 (6 bases). Germline-derived CDR1 and CDR2 are SGHNT and YYREEE (reference sequence). Trimming stripped 0 bases from V and 2 bases from J, with 12 bases between. The CDR3 contains 15 residues.

The V call is TRBV7-8, the J call TRBJ2-7, with 9 bases fitting TRBD2. CDR1 and CDR2 from the germline V gene are SGHVS and FQNEAQ. The CDR3 spans 16 residues. V trimming: 1 base; J trimming: 2 bases; junction bases outside the gene matches: 6. The CDR3 DNA reads as TGTGCCAGCAGCTTAGAACGAGGCGGGAGGGCCTACGAGCAGTACTTC. It is translated as CASSLERGGRAYEQYF. Combining the CDR3 with reference TRBV7-8 and TRBJ2-7 gives the whole variable domain GAGVSQSPRYKVAKRGQDVALRCDPISGHVSLFWYQQALGQGPEFLTYFQNEAQLDKSGLPSDRFFAERPEGSVSTLKIQRTQQEDSAVYLCASSLERGGRAYEQYFGPGTRLTVT.

This clone showed up just a few times. The chain carries TRBV7-8 and TRBJ1-3; D not certain. Germline CDR1 SGHVS, CDR2 FQNEAQ. The V and J ends lost 6 bases and 0 bases respectively, with 9 bases between them. The CDR3 has 14 amino acids. The CDR3 is CASSTRGSGNTIYF. The CDR3, as DNA: TGTGCCAGCAGTACACGGGGCTCTGGAAACACCATATATTTT.

This chain connects TRBV4-1 to TRBJ2-7; 7 bases line up with TRBD2. The V and J ends lost 0 bases and 4 bases, in that order; junction bases with no gene match: 9. The CDR3 extends over 16 amino acids. Germline loops: CDR1 MGHRA, CDR2 YSYEKL. The CDR3 nucleotides read TGCGCCAGCAGCCAAGATCGGGGCGCGGGAGCATACGAGCAGTACTTC. Translation: CASSQDRGAGAYEQYF.

With regard to this clone: The sample contains more than one DNA sequence encoding this CDR3. This chain connects TRBV6-5 to TRBJ1-3, with D unresolved. This CDR3 spans 13 amino acids. CDR1 is MNHEY, CDR2 SVGAGI, per germline. V lost 8 bases to trimming and J lost 1 base, with 9 bases between them. The CDR3 loop is CASRRGSGNTIYF. In DNA, the CDR3 is TGTGCCAGCCGTCGGGGTTCTGGAAACACCATATATTTT.

The rearrangement joins TRBV11-3 to TRBJ2-3; TRBD1 matches 7 bases. Trimming removed 5 bases from V and 1 base from J; junction bases left unmatched: 9. This CDR3 comprises 16 residues. Germline-derived CDR1 and CDR2 are SGHNT and YENEEA. CDR3 residues: CASSMTGNLGTDTQYF. The CDR3, as DNA: TGTGCCAGCAGCATGACAGGGAATCTCGGCACAGATACGCAGTATTTT.

V usage is TRBV28 and J usage is TRBJ1-5; D uncertain. Trimming pared 6 bases from V and 4 bases from J, leaving 10 bases between. The germline V gene encodes CDR1 MDHEN and CDR2 SYDVKM. This CDR3 comprises 13 residues. In DNA, the CDR3 is TGTGCCAGCAGGAACACAGAGAATCAGCCCCAGCATTTT. Translating it yields CASRNTENQPQHF.

This chain links TRBV18 with TRBJ1-2; D gene uncertain. The CDR3 is made up of 12 amino acids. The germline V gene encodes CDR1 KGHSH and CDR2 LQKENI. V was pared by 1 base and J by 8 bases, with 8 bases between. This CDR3 reads CASSPRDGGYTF. CDR3 DNA: TGTGCCAGCTCACCACGCGACGGAGGCTACACCTTC.

This clone was observed once. The genes are TRBV2 and TRBJ2-3; no clear D gene. The germline CDR1 and CDR2 sequences are SNHLY and FYNNEI. The CDR3 consists of 14 residues. The V end was cut by 7 bases, the J end by 1 base, with 12 bases between. The CDR3 sequence is CASTGSFRTDTQYF. The CDR3 coding sequence is TGTGCCAGCACTGGGTCATTTCGCACAGATACGCAGTATTTT.

The chain joins TRBV24-1 to TRBJ2-3; D is undetermined. The CDR3 is 14 residues long. Germline V gene lookup returns CDR1 KGHDR and CDR2 SFDVKD. The V and J ends lost 0 bases and 4 bases respectively, with 7 bases between them. The DNA for the CDR3 is TGTGCCACCAGTGATTTGATAGTACCAGATACGCAGTATTTT. This codes for CATSDLIVPDTQYF.

The chain couples TRBV24-1 to TRBJ2-2; 9 nucleotides align to TRBD1. Germline CDR1 KGHDR, CDR2 SFDVKD. Trimming took 5 bases from V and 2 from J; bases not matched to a gene: 14. This CDR3 comprises 19 residues. CDR3 sequence reads: CATSGAGQGIPTNTGELFF. CDR3 in DNA: TGTGCCACCAGTGGCGCGGGACAGGGAATCCCAACAAACACCGGGGAGCTGTTTTTT.

The chain carries TRBV12-3 or TRBV12-4 and TRBJ1-4; perhaps TRBD1 as D (6 bases). Trimming took 8 bases from V and 2 from J, leaving 9 bases between them. The CDR3 covers 13 residues. The CDR3 reads CASGGTTNEKLFF. As DNA, the CDR3 is TGTGCCAGCGGGGGCACCACTAATGAAAAACTGTTTTTT.

The chain joins TRBV6-5 to TRBJ1-3; 8 positions agree with TRBD1. The CDR3 has 15 amino acids. The V and J ends lost 4 bases and 4 bases, in that order; junction bases with no gene match: 6. Per germline, CDR1 MNHEY and CDR2 SVGAGI. The CDR3 region has the DNA TGTGCCAGCAGTTTCCGGACAGGGAAGGGAAACACCATATATTTT. Encoded protein: CASSFRTGKGNTIYF.

This chain connects TRBV20-1 to TRBJ1-1, with D uncertain. CDR3 size: 12 residues. V was pared by 3 bases and J by 7 bases, with 12 bases between. The germline V gene encodes CDR1 DFQATT and CDR2 SNEGSKA (reference sequence). CDR3 DNA sequence: TGCAGTGCTAGTAGTCCGGGTGGTGAAGCTTTCTTT. This sequence encodes CSASSPGGEAFF.

The CDR3 here is CASSPGLGETQYF. The CDR3, as DNA: TGTGCCAGCTCACCAGGGCTGGGGGAGACCCAGTACTTC. V usage is TRBV18 and J usage is TRBJ2-5; D uncertain. V was cut by 2 bases and J by 5 bases, with 9 bases left in between. The CDR3 contains 13 residues. The germline V gene encodes CDR1 KGHSH and CDR2 LQKENI.

The chain has TRBV19 and TRBJ2-7; 9 bases agree with TRBD1. Germline lookup yields CDR1 LNHDA and CDR2 SQIVND (reference sequence). CDR3 length: 13 residues. Trimming cost V 6 bases and J 5 bases; bases outside gene matches: 5. The CDR3 protein is CASRRDRADEQYF. In nucleotides, the CDR3 is TGTGCCAGTAGGAGGGACAGGGCGGACGAGCAGTACTTC. Full variable domain (outside the CDR3, taken from reference TRBV19 and TRBJ2-7): DGGITQSPKYLFRKEGQNVTLSCEQNLNHDAMYWYRQDPGQGLRLIYYSQIVNDFQKGDIAEGYSVSREKKESFPLTVTSAQKNPTAFYLCASRRDRADEQYFGPGTRLTVT.

This clone appeared once. The V and J genes are TRBV6-4 and TRBJ1-2; 10 bases fit TRBD1. The germline gives CDR1 MRHNA, CDR2 SNTAGT. The ends lost 9 bases at V and 8 bases at J; junction bases unmatched: 9. This CDR3 contains 13 residues. DNA of the CDR3: TGTGCCAGTCGAAATGGACAGGGGGAAGGCTACACCTTC. Amino acids: CASRNGQGEGYTF.

The V gene is TRBV6-2 or TRBV6-3, the J gene TRBJ2-7; D could derive from TRBD1 or TRBD2 (5 bases each). The CDR3 is made up of 14 amino acids. Per the germline V gene, CDR1 is MNHEY and CDR2 is SVGEGT. Trimming pared 6 bases from V and 0 bases from J, leaving 12 bases between. Here the CDR3 reads CASSDPGSSYEQYF. The CDR3 DNA sequence: TGTGCCAGCAGCGACCCAGGGAGCTCCTACGAGCAGTACTTC.